The TCR beta chain described here comes from a study of blood T cells in healthy people across ages. CDR3 size: 17 residues. The V gene end was trimmed by 5 bases and the J gene end by 4 bases; junction bases not matched to a gene: 10. The germline V gene has CDR1 DFQATT and CDR2 SNEGSKA (reference sequence). The authors ran a second PCR of 7 to 11 cycles using a sample-barcoded 5' primer and a J-beta primer mix. TCRdb re-derived calls from the 5' RACE reads in MiXCR, one entry per CDR3 protein. The repertoire includes about 1,800,000 distinct CDR3 sequences, approximately 30% of them detected once, and over 7% sits in the top ten. This clonotype was seen many times.

The chain joins TRBV20-1 to TRBJ2-1, with 14 bases that match TRBD2. This sequence was found in a woman aged 30 to 39 in good health. Sequenced material: blood. Here the CDR3 DNA reads TGCAGTGCTGAGTCCGGGACTAGCGGGAGCTTTTACAATGAGCAGTTCTTC. Translated, it gives CSAESGTSGSFYNEQFF.